A selection of T cell receptor beta chains follows, all from one sample in a study of metastatic and nonmetastatic thyroid tumors. TCRdb re-called clones via MiXCR from the PCR reads. The repertoire has approximately 21,000 clones, about 18% of them found once; the top ten carry over 20%. The source material was blood. Source of these receptors: a male donor with papillary thyroid cancer or a benign thyroid nodule (not recorded which). Some clones in this sample may be carry-over from other donors' samples. The CDR3 runs from the conserved cysteine through the conserved F or W. The D gene is left open where the match is weak. Rows may omit the clone size; those that give it use once, few, many or a size class.

size	J	D	V	CDR3	DNA
NA	TRBJ1-1	NA	TRBV5-6	CASSFGGTTEAFF	TGTGCCAGCAGCTTCGGAGGGACAACTGAAGCTTTCTTT
NA	TRBJ2-3	TRBD1	TRBV19	CASRPRGGVPSGTDTQYF	TGTGCCAGTAGGCCTAGAGGGGGCGTCCCATCGGGTACAGATACGCAGTATTTT
NA	TRBJ2-7	NA	TRBV5-1	CASSPRLDYEQYF	TGCGCCAGCAGCCCTAGGTTGGACTACGAGCAGTACTTC
many	TRBJ2-1	TRBD2	TRBV4-1	CASAPRGLAGVNEQFF	TGCGCCAGCGCCCCAAGGGGGCTAGCGGGAGTCAATGAGCAGTTCTTC
many	TRBJ2-3	NA	TRBV20-1	CSAIVGATDTQYF	TGCAGTGCCATTGTGGGAGCGACAGATACGCAGTATTTT
many	TRBJ2-1	NA	TRBV27	CASSSRDNSYNEQFF	TGTGCCAGCAGTTCTAGGGATAACTCCTACAATGAGCAGTTCTTC
many	TRBJ1-6	NA	TRBV9	CASSVGGPSYNSPLHF	TGTGCCAGCAGCGTAGGCGGACCCTCCTATAATTCACCCCTCCACTTT
many	TRBJ2-7	NA	TRBV11-3	CASSLDRGGPSYEQYF	TGTGCCAGCAGCTTAGATCGGGGAGGACCCTCCTACGAGCAGTACTTC
many	TRBJ1-2	NA	TRBV5-6	CASSRIQGSGYGYTF	TGTGCCAGCAGCCGTATACAGGGTAGTGGCTATGGCTACACCTTC
many	TRBJ2-3	NA	TRBV18	CASSPSGARTDTQYF	TGTGCCAGCTCACCTTCAGGGGCGCGCACAGATACGCAGTATTTT
many	TRBJ2-7	NA	TRBV28	CASSSTAPFEQYF	TGTGCCAGCAGTTCGACAGCGCCCTTCGAGCAGTACTTC
many	TRBJ2-3	NA	TRBV6-1	CASSPQGMETDTQYF	TGTGCCAGCAGTCCTCAGGGGATGGAGACAGATACGCAGTATTTT
NA	TRBJ2-2	NA	TRBV6-1	CSHGSRGNTGELFF	TGTTCGCACGGCAGTCGGGGGAACACCGGGGAGCTTTTTTTT
many	TRBJ2-5	TRBD2	TRBV27	CASSLTLAGGETQYF	TGTGCCAGCAGTTTGACTTTAGCGGGGGGGGAGACCCAGTACTTC
many	TRBJ1-2	NA	TRBV4-1	CASSQAGLANYGYTF	TGCGCCAGCAGCCAAGCAGGGCTCGCTAACTATGGCTACACCTTC